This TCR beta chain comes out of a study of T-cell reconstitution after alpha-beta-depleted transplantation in children. Study-wide results and caveats: Counts and diversity of T cells one year after transplant came mostly from newly produced T cells. Recipient T cells and thymic progenitors that survived were the source of the high TCRbeta diversity seen at day 60 in some patients. Reportedly, alpha-beta T cells present about two months post-transplant originated from several hundred expanded clones of graft origin.

This clonotype was recorded at least ten times. The antigen is not known. From germline, CDR1 is GTSNPN and CDR2 SVGIG (reference sequence). Trimming took 0 bases from V and 0 from J, leaving 6 bases between them. The CDR3 spans 14 residues. Unique molecular identifiers were incorporated when the TCRbeta library was constructed. TCRdb processed the PCR reads anew with MiXCR; each CDR3 protein has one entry. Seen here are 200,000 to 250,000 distinct CDR3 sequences, approximately 11% observed once, and the top ten hold about 30%. The clonotype was recovered from a child under two years old with acute myeloid leukemia, due to receive a stem cell transplant. Source: PBMCs, taken before TCRalphabeta/CD19-depleted stem cell transplant. The chain has TRBV30 and TRBJ2-1, with D unresolved. CDR3 loop: CAWSVYYSYNEQFF. For the CDR3, the DNA is TGTGCCTGGAGTGTTTACTACTCCTACAATGAGCAGTTCTTC.